These 22 T cell receptor beta chains share one sample of origin, sequenced in a study of T cells in Graves' hyperthyroidism and ophthalmopathy. What was amplified from RNA transcripts were TCR beta CDR3 regions. First-round RT-PCR of the TCR CDR3 relied on the HTBI primer set. TCRdb called the multiplex PCR reads again in MiXCR, with one record for every CDR3 protein. The table shows 490,000 or so distinct CDR3 sequences, with about 16% occurring only once. Sequenced sample: blood. Receptors originate from a woman aged 25 to 45 with Graves' ophthalmopathy.

The rearrangement uses TRBV12-3 or TRBV12-4 and TRBJ2-5; TRBD2 matches at 13 bases. The CDR3 runs to 18 residues. V lost 5 bases, J lost 5 bases, and 14 bases stayed unmatched. The CDR3 DNA follows: TGTGCCAGCAGTCCCACAACCGGACTAGCGGGAGTTTCGGAGACCCAGTACTTC. This encodes CASSPTTGLAGVSETQYF.

Here the CDR3 reads CSVAAGVKNIQYF. CDR3 bases: TGCAGCGTTGCCGCGGGAGTTAAAAACATTCAGTACTTC. The chain links TRBV29-1 to TRBJ2-4; the match to TRBD2 covers 7 bases. This CDR3 has 13 residues. Trimming cost V 4 bases and J 4 bases; bases outside gene matches: 4. The germline V gene has CDR1 SQVTM and CDR2 ANQGSEA.

A note on this clonotype: One junction end disagrees with the germline gene, perhaps due to a read error. The chain's CDR3 is CASSLGRNRPQHF. The CDR3 DNA reads TGTGCCAGCAGCTTAGGGAGGAATCGGCCCCAGCATTTT. This chain links TRBV7-8 with TRBJ1-5, with D unclear. Germline-derived CDR1 and CDR2 are SGHVS and FQNEAQ. There are 13 residues in the CDR3. Combining the CDR3 with reference TRBV7-8 and TRBJ1-5 gives the whole variable domain GAGVSQSPRYKVAKRGQDVALRCDPISGHVSLFWYQQALGQGPEFLTYFQNEAQLDKSGLPSDRFFAERPEGSVSTLKIQRTQQEDSAVYLCASSLGRNRPQHFGDGTRLSIL.

This clonotype came up a few times. V is TRBV11-2 and J is TRBJ2-2; tentative D call: TRBD2 (7 bases). CDR1 is SGHAT and CDR2 is FQNNGV in the germline V gene. Trimming left V 11 bases short and J 0 bases short, with 13 bases between. This CDR3 has 14 amino acids. The CDR3 region is CAGGGAANTGELFF. The DNA for the CDR3 is TGTGCCGGGGGGGGGGCCGCGAACACCGGGGAGCTGTTTTTT.

This clonotype was counted ten times or more. The chain combines TRBV7-4 with TRBJ2-7; D unresolved. CDR3 length: 18 residues. CDR1 is SGHVT and CDR2 is SQSDAQ in the germline V gene. V lost 0 bases and J lost 0, with 18 bases in between. CDR3 amino acids: CASSLAHPPAVRSYEQYF. The CDR3 DNA sequence: TGTGCCAGCAGCTTAGCCCACCCCCCGGCAGTCCGCTCCTACGAGCAGTACTTC.

This clonotype was counted only a few times. The gene calls are TRBV6-2 or TRBV6-3 and TRBJ2-7, with 8 positions matching TRBD1. CDR3 length: 15 amino acids. Germline CDR1 MNHEY, CDR2 SVGEGT. After removal of 2 bases from V and 3 bases from J, the junction contained 6 bases not matched to a gene. CDR3 sequence reads: CASSYVTGDFYEQYF. In DNA form, the CDR3 reads TGTGCCAGCAGTTACGTGACAGGGGACTTCTACGAGCAGTACTTC.

In this sample, this clonotype turned up a few times. This chain uses TRBV18 with TRBJ1-1, with D perhaps TRBD1 (5 bases). The germline CDR1 and CDR2 sequences are KGHSH and LQKENI. This CDR3 has 16 amino acids. Trimming stripped 0 bases from V and 1 base from J, with 12 bases between. The CDR3: CASSPPVRGQNTEAFF. Written as DNA, the CDR3 is TGTGCCAGCTCACCACCGGTGAGGGGTCAGAACACTGAAGCTTTCTTT.

On this clonotype itself: This CDR3 is missing its conserved last phenylalanine or tryptophan, likely due to a read error. V usage is TRBV20-1 and J usage is TRBJ2-3; D is uncertain. Germline V gene sequence: CDR1 DFQATT, CDR2 SNEGSKA (reference sequence). Trimming left V 1 base short and J 0 bases short, with 5 bases between. The CDR3 covers 13 residues. DNA for the CDR3: TGCAGTGCTAGAGGGCCCAGCACAGATACGCAGTATTCT. Its translation: CSARGPSTDTQYS.

This clonotype came up many times. V gene TRBV7-2 combines with J gene TRBJ2-3; the D gene is possibly TRBD1 (6 bases). Trimming pared 5 bases from V and 4 bases from J, leaving 13 bases between. Germline V gives CDR1 SGHTA, CDR2 FQGNSA. The CDR3 spans 14 residues. Here the CDR3 reads CASSADSLADTQYF. CDR3 nucleotide sequence: TGTGCCAGCAGCGCGGACAGTCTGGCAGATACGCAGTATTTT.

This clonotype was seen only a few times. The CDR3 protein is CASESGVQETQYF. The DNA for the CDR3 is TGTGCCAGCGAGTCAGGAGTCCAAGAGACCCAGTACTTC. The chain combines TRBV28 with TRBJ2-5; no reliable D call. This CDR3 spans 13 amino acids. The germline V gene has CDR1 MDHEN and CDR2 SYDVKM. Trimming shortened V by 8 bases and J by 1 base, and 11 bases separated the two germline ends.

The chain recombines TRBV19 with TRBJ2-1; 8 bases map to TRBD2. The germline V gene has CDR1 LNHDA and CDR2 SQIVND (reference sequence). The ends lost 0 bases at V and 0 bases at J; junction bases unmatched: 7. The CDR3 extends over 18 amino acids. In nucleotides, the CDR3 is TGTGCCAGTAGTATAGATCCCGTAAGCGGGAGCTCCTACAATGAGCAGTTCTTC. Protein sequence: CASSIDPVSGSSYNEQFF.

This clonotype was seen only once. The rearrangement joins TRBV10-3 to TRBJ2-5, with TRBD2 matching 7 bases. This CDR3 comprises 13 residues. Germline CDR1 and CDR2: ENHRY and SYGVKD. Losses at the gene ends were 9 bases for V and 5 bases for J; bases not matched to a gene: 9. The CDR3 region has the DNA TGTGCCATACGGGGAGTGGGAGGGGAGACCCAGTACTTC. Translated: CAIRGVGGETQYF.

Only a few counts were recorded for this clonotype. The genes are TRBV19 and TRBJ2-1; D is possibly TRBD1 (5 bases). The V gene's germline CDR1 is LNHDA and CDR2 SQIVND (reference sequence). Trimming stripped 7 bases from V and 9 bases from J, with 19 bases between. The CDR3 is 14 residues long. CDR3 bases: TGTGCCAGTACCAACGAGGCAGGGCGAACTGAGCAGTTCTTC. Amino acids: CASTNEAGRTEQFF.

This clonotype was picked up a small number of times. The chain links TRBV6-5 to TRBJ2-7; a possible D gene is TRBD2 (5 bases). The length of the CDR3 is 17 residues. CDR1 is MNHEY and CDR2 is SVGAGI in the germline V gene. V lost 2 bases and J 3 bases, leaving 20 bases between the germline ends. CDR3 sequence: CASSYPPERQGNYEQYF. In DNA form, the CDR3 reads TGTGCCAGCAGTTACCCCCCGGAGCGGCAAGGAAACTACGAGCAGTACTTC.

The rearrangement joins TRBV28 to TRBJ2-3, with TRBD2 matching 14 bases. The ends lost 5 bases at V and 1 base at J; junction bases unmatched: 5. This CDR3 contains 17 residues. Germline-derived CDR1 and CDR2 are MDHEN and SYDVKM. As DNA, the CDR3 is TGTGCCAGCAGTCGACTAGCGGGAGGGCCGCGCACAGATACGCAGTATTTT. It specifies CASSRLAGGPRTDTQYF.

This clonotype was seen many times. The rearrangement links TRBV6-6 to TRBJ1-2; D is ambiguous. The germline V and J ends were trimmed by 2 bases and 0 bases, with 7 bases remaining between them. This CDR3 contains 14 residues. Germline V gives CDR1 MNHNY, CDR2 SVGAGI (reference sequence). CDR3 DNA: TGTGCCAGCAGTTACCAGCCAGCTAACTATGGCTACACCTTC. Protein sequence: CASSYQPANYGYTF.

This clonotype appeared many times. The chain joins TRBV11-1 to TRBJ2-7; 8 bases align to TRBD1. Germline CDR1 and CDR2: SGHAT and FQDESV (reference sequence). CDR3 length equals 16 residues. V gave up 5 bases and J gave up 3 bases; unmatched junction bases: 12. The CDR3 bases are TGTGCCAGCAGCCCGCAGACAGGGGAGCGGCTCTACGAGCAGTACTTC. This encodes CASSPQTGERLYEQYF.

This clonotype was seen repeatedly, ten times or more. The chain recombines TRBV2 with TRBJ2-7; 7 bases match TRBD2. Germline CDR1 SNHLY, CDR2 FYNNEI. V lost 3 bases to trimming and J lost 3 bases; unmatched junction nucleotides: 11. The CDR3 is 16 residues long. The CDR3: CASSDFSTSSLYEQYF. CDR3 coding DNA: TGTGCCAGCAGTGACTTTTCGACTAGCTCTCTCTACGAGCAGTACTTC.

V and J are TRBV15 and TRBJ2-5, with a weak D call TRBD2 (5 bases). Trimming removed 2 bases from V and 1 base from J, with 8 bases in between. CDR3 length: 14 residues. Germline V lookup: CDR1 LNHNV, CDR2 YYDKDF (reference sequence). As DNA, the CDR3 is TGTGCCACCAGCAGACCTGGGAGCCAAGAGACCCAGTACTTC. As protein: CATSRPGSQETQYF.

This clonotype was seen many times. This rearrangement joins TRBV7-2 to TRBJ2-7; 9 bases are shared with TRBD1. V shed 5 bases, J shed 4 bases, and the junction held 6 bases outside the gene matches. CDR3 length: 14 amino acids. Germline CDR1 is SGHTA and CDR2 is FQGNSA. The CDR3 coding sequence is TGTGCCAGCAGCCCACGGACAGGGGAATACGAGCAGTACTTC. It is translated as CASSPRTGEYEQYF.

This clonotype was detected ten times or more. This chain uses TRBV9 with TRBJ2-3; TRBD2 matches 10 bases. CDR3 length: 15 residues. Germline V lookup: CDR1 SGDLS, CDR2 YYNGEE. Trimming at V came to 4 bases and at J to 4 bases, leaving 6 bases not matched to a gene. CDR3 in amino acids: CASSPLAGVADTQYF. DNA for the CDR3: TGTGCCAGCAGCCCTCTAGCGGGAGTGGCAGATACGCAGTATTTT.

With regard to this clonotype: A read error may explain this, as a much larger clone is one base away. The chain uses TRBV7-9 and TRBJ2-5; D is perhaps TRBD2 (5 bases). Trimming left V 4 bases short and J 5 bases short, with 17 bases between. Germline V gene data show CDR1 as SEHNR and CDR2 as FQNEAQ (reference sequence). The CDR3 length is 15 residues. CDR3: CASSSLGVRDETQYF. CDR3 sequence (DNA): TGTGCCAGCAGCTCCCTCGGGGTTCGTGACGAGACCCAGTACTTC.